The clone carrying this TCR beta chain was seen repeatedly, ten times or more. Antigen unknown. This specimen comes from a study of naive and memory T cell subsets. Study findings and constraints: TCR abundance followed a power law differing between naive and memory subsets.

An equimolar mix of two oligonucleotides served as the beta constant-region primer for TRBC1 and TRBC2. The ligated cDNA underwent four PCR rounds using SP2 and nested alpha and beta constant-region primers. TCRdb redid the calling of the UMI-ligation and nested PCR reads with MiXCR, one entry per CDR3 protein. The data show about 82,000 distinct CDR3 sequences, over 9% seen once. Looked up from germline, CDR1 is MNHNY and CDR2 is SVGAGI (reference sequence). Trimming left V 6 bases short and J 2 bases short, with 11 bases between. The CDR3 covers 13 residues. The TCR sequence derives from a human donor in good health. The gene calls are TRBV6-6 and TRBJ2-7; maybe TRBD2 (6 bases). Sample: naive CD8+ T cells from blood. The CDR3 loop reads CASRWDLTYEQYF. The CDR3 coding sequence is TGTGCCAGCAGGTGGGACTTAACCTACGAGCAGTACTTC.